This T cell receptor (beta chain) was obtained from a study of control samples from healthy donors and cancer patients. The method was immunoSEQ multiplex PCR; TCRdb's version includes in-frame clones alone and lacks a portion of them. The sample includes some 94,000 clones, roughly 86% seen only once; the top ten take over 0.95%. CDR1 is LNHDA, CDR2 SQIVND, per germline (reference sequence). Trimming shortened V by 7 bases and J by 2 bases, and 8 bases separated the two germline ends. The CDR3 is 12 residues long. The sample was blood. The chain employs TRBV19 and TRBJ1-2; D may be TRBD1 (5 bases). This receptor was taken from a woman between 45 and 65 years old in good health. The CDR3 DNA reads TGTGCCAGTACCGGGGCGAACTATGGCTACACCTTC. Translated: CASTGANYGYTF.